This TCR beta chain was found in a study of T cell changes during pregnancy in multiple sclerosis. V shed 0 bases, J shed 6 bases, and the junction held 8 bases outside the gene matches. The CDR3 extends over 15 amino acids. Germline assignment: CDR1 SGHNT and CDR2 YYREEE (reference sequence). TCRdb keeps only in-frame clones here, not all; method: immunoSEQ multiplex PCR. The data hold roughly 40,000 clones, with more than 90% observed a single time. The receptor comes from a female donor with multiple sclerosis, enrolled in a pregnancy study. V usage is TRBV5-4 and J usage is TRBJ2-7; 8 nucleotides line up with TRBD2. Sequencing was performed on CD4+ T cells from peripheral blood mononuclear cells, taken in the first trimester of pregnancy. The CDR3 region is CASSLGGLVSVEQYF. CDR3 nucleotide sequence: TGTGCCAGCAGCTTGGGGGGACTAGTCTCGGTCGAGCAGTACTTC.